This T cell receptor (beta chain) was profiled in a study of T cells in Graves' hyperthyroidism and ophthalmopathy. Findings and limits, study-wide: Most thyroid-expanded clonotypes above 0.001 were also found in blood. Onset of ophthalmopathy came a median around 7.1 months after the model predicted it. Separating ophthalmopathy from stable hyperthyroidism was achieved by a 13 V-J model.

A few counts support this clonotype. Its specificity is not known. Template material for amplifying TCR beta CDR3 regions consisted of RNA transcripts. An initial round of RT-PCR targeting the TCR CDR3 relied on the HTBI primer set. TCRdb recomputed calls from the multiplex PCR reads with MiXCR, one row per CDR3 protein. The sample carries about 400,000 distinct CDR3 sequences, around 15% recorded once. Diagnostic decisions used clinical symptoms, serum thyroxine and TRAb, thyroid ultrasound and orbital computed tomography. The sequence was collected from a middle-aged man with Graves' ophthalmopathy. Sequenced: blood.

CDR3: CASSEVGGSAYEQYF. The DNA of the CDR3 is TGTGCCAGCAGTGAAGTTGGTGGGTCCGCCTACGAGCAGTACTTC. The chain joins TRBV2 to TRBJ2-7, with D uncertain. Germline V CDR1 and CDR2: SNHLY, FYNNEI. CDR3 length: 15 amino acids. V was pared by 1 base and J by 2 bases, with 12 bases between.